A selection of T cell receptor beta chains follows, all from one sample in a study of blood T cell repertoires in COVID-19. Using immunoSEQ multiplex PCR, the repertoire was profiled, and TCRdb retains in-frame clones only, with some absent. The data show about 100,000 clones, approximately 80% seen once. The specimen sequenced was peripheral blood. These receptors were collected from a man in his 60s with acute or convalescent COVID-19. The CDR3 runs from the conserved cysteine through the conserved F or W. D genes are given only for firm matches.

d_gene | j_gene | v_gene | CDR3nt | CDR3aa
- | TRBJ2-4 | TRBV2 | TGTGCCAGCAGTGAAGCTAGGGGGAATTGGAACATTCAGTACTTC | CASSEARGNWNIQYF
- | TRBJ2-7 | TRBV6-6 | TGTGCCAGCAGCCACCCTGCAGGTGACTCCTACGAGCAGTACTTC | CASSHPAGDSYEQYF
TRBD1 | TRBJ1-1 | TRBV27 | TGTGCCAGCAGTCTCCGGACAGGGAGGACGAACACTGAAGCTTTCTTT | CASSLRTGRTNTEAFF
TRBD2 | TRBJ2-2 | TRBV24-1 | TGTGCCACCAGTGATTTGGGGACTAGCGGGTACGCCGGGGAGCTGTTTTTT | CATSDLGTSGYAGELFF
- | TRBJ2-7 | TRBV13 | TGTGCCAGCAGCCGATGGGGGGACAGCTACGAGCAGTACTTC | CASSRWGDSYEQYF
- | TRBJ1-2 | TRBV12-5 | TGTGCTAGTGGTTTGAACATGGTAACGGGGGGCGCGGTCTATGGCTACACCTTC | CASGLNMVTGGAVYGYTF
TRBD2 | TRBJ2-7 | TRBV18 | TGTGCCAGCTCACAGGTGGGACTAGCGTCCTACGAGCAGTACTTC | CASSQVGLASYEQYF
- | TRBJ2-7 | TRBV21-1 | TGTGCCAGCAGCAAAAGAGGGACAGGGAACGGGGGCTACGAGCAGTACTTC | CASSKRGTGNGGYEQYF
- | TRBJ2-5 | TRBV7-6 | TGTGCCAGCAGCCCGCGAGACCCTGAGGGAGTGTCCCAAGAGACCCAGTACTTC | CASSPRDPEGVSQETQYF
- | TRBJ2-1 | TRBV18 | TGTGCCAGCTCACCACAGTCTTCGGGATCCAGCTCCTACAATGAGCAGTTCTTC | CASSPQSSGSSSYNEQFF